There are many counts of the clone carrying this TCR beta chain. The antigen is unknown. The TCR beta CDR3 regions underwent amplification from RNA transcripts. HTBI primers served in a first-round RT-PCR, which a second-round multiplex PCR followed. TCRdb re-called the multiplex PCR reads with MiXCR, one entry per CDR3 protein. The sample lists about 550,000 distinct CDR3 sequences, 35% to 40% occurring once. CDR1 is SGHAT and CDR2 is FQNNGV in the germline V gene. This CDR3 contains 15 residues. With 5 bases removed from V and 4 bases from J, the gap between germline ends came to 17 bases. These data originate in a study of Graves' ophthalmopathy and Graves' hyperthyroidism. Ages of hyperthyroidism patients ran from 18 to 65, and their diagnoses were new, under 2 months' duration. Diagnosis relied on clinical symptoms, serum thyroxine, TRAb, thyroid ultrasound and orbital computed tomography. Study-wide results and caveats: With a specificity of roughly 72% and a sensitivity of about 69%, the model predicted ophthalmopathy progression.

The sample consisted of peripheral blood or thyroid tissue (not recorded which). The TCR sequence derives from an adult man with Graves' hyperthyroidism. The chain carries TRBV11-2 and TRBJ1-1, with D possibly matching TRBD1 (5 bases). In DNA, the CDR3 is TGTGCCAGCAGCCAACCAGGGTACCTCGGCACTGAAGCTTTCTTT. Protein: CASSQPGYLGTEAFF.